These 21 T cell receptor beta chains were sequenced from one sample in a study of identical twins. TCRdb independently ran MiXCR on the 5' RACE reads; one entry per CDR3 protein. The repertoire holds roughly 1,500,000 distinct CDR3 sequences, with more than 30% as singletons. The sample consisted of cord blood. The source is a newborn girl in good health.

This clonotype has only a few counts. CDR3 nucleotide sequence: TGTGCCACCAGCCCGACAGGGTTCGGGACAGATACGCAGTATTTT. This codes for CATSPTGFGTDTQYF. The chain carries TRBV10-3 and TRBJ2-3; TRBD1 agrees at 7 bases. Germline loops: CDR1 ENHRY, CDR2 SYGVKD. The CDR3 loop spans 15 amino acids. V lost 10 bases to trimming and J lost 3 bases; unmatched junction nucleotides: 13.

This clonotype was detected a few times. The V gene is TRBV6-2 or TRBV6-3, the J gene TRBJ2-3; D gene unclear. This CDR3 region has 14 residues. CDR1 is MNHEY and CDR2 is SVGEGT in the germline V gene. Trimming took 6 bases from V and 4 from J, leaving 14 bases between them. In nucleotides, the CDR3 is TGTGCCAGCAGATCGTTCCCCTCGGCAGATACGCAGTATTTT. As protein: CASRSFPSADTQYF.

V and J are TRBV12-3 or TRBV12-4 and TRBJ2-1; 11 bases are a match to TRBD2. Germline trimming cut 6 bases from V and 2 bases from J; bases unmatched to any gene: 9. There are 17 residues in the CDR3. The CDR3 protein is CASSPPLAGGPYNEQFF. The CDR3 DNA is TGTGCCAGCAGCCCCCCTCTAGCGGGAGGTCCCTACAATGAGCAGTTCTTC.

The chain links TRBV20-1 to TRBJ2-5; D is unresolved. CDR3 length: 13 residues. Per the germline V gene, CDR1 is DFQATT and CDR2 is SNEGSKA (reference sequence). V was shortened by 6 bases and J by 2 bases, with 13 bases between the two germline ends. In DNA form, the CDR3 reads TGCAGTGCGTCACTAAAGCCGCAAGAGACCCAGTACTTC. Protein: CSASLKPQETQYF.

This clonotype was observed a few times. The chain has TRBV20-1 and TRBJ2-1, with no clear D. V lost 0 bases to trimming and J lost 1 base, with 10 bases between them. The V gene's germline CDR1 is DFQATT and CDR2 SNEGSKA (reference sequence). The CDR3 runs to 15 residues. CDR3 DNA: TGCAGTGCTAGAGATGAGGTAGAATCCTACAATGAGCAGTTCTTC. Its protein product is CSARDEVESYNEQFF.

The genes are TRBV4-2 and TRBJ1-2; 8 bases line up with TRBD1. V trimming: 1 base; J trimming: 7 bases; junction bases outside the gene matches: 2. Per the germline V gene, CDR1 is LGHNA and CDR2 is YNFKEQ. The CDR3 consists of 13 residues. The CDR3 reads CASSQGQGPGYTF. Written as DNA, the CDR3 is TGTGCCAGCAGCCAAGGACAGGGGCCTGGCTACACCTTC.

This clonotype was detected only a few times. This chain joins TRBV18 and TRBJ2-1; 8 nucleotides align to TRBD2. From germline, CDR1 is KGHSH and CDR2 LQKENI. The length of the CDR3 is 14 residues. Trimming took 0 bases from V and 8 from J; bases not matched to a gene: 3. This chain's CDR3 is CASSPPAGRDEQFF. CDR3 DNA: TGTGCCAGCTCACCACCTGCCGGGAGGGATGAGCAGTTCTTC.

This clonotype was seen more than once but under ten times. The V call is TRBV15, the J call TRBJ2-3; 14 bases match TRBD2. The CDR3 totals 20 residues. From germline, CDR1 is LNHNV and CDR2 YYDKDF (reference sequence). The ends lost 0 bases at V and 4 bases at J; junction bases unmatched: 12. The CDR3: CATSRDMRLAGGPRPDTQYF. DNA of the CDR3: TGTGCCACCAGCAGAGATATGAGACTAGCGGGGGGGCCCAGGCCAGATACGCAGTATTTT.

This clonotype was counted many times. The V call is TRBV27, the J call TRBJ2-7; maybe TRBD1 (6 bases). Trimming left V 10 bases short and J 2 bases short, with 21 bases between. Germline CDR1 MNHEY, CDR2 SMNVEV (reference sequence). This CDR3 contains 15 residues. The CDR3 is CATKSIPGDTYEQYF. The CDR3 DNA sequence: TGTGCCACCAAAAGTATCCCAGGGGATACCTACGAGCAGTACTTC.

The gene calls are TRBV20-1 and TRBJ2-1; D unresolved. V lost 5 bases, J lost 10 bases, and 12 bases lay in between. Germline V gene lookup returns CDR1 DFQATT and CDR2 SNEGSKA (reference sequence). The CDR3 has 11 residues. CDR3 nucleotides: TGCAGTGCTCGTAAAGTCGGGGAGCAGTTCTTC. Protein product: CSARKVGEQFF.

This clonotype is a singleton in its sample. J is TRBJ1-5 and V is TRBV19; no clear D gene. The CDR3 sequence is 13 residues long. The V gene's germline CDR1 is LNHDA and CDR2 SQIVND (reference sequence). The V end was cut by 2 bases, the J end by 7 bases, with 9 bases between. The CDR3 DNA is TGTGCCAGTAGTATAAGGGCCCGGCAGCCCCAGCATTTT. It encodes CASSIRARQPQHF.

This clonotype was counted a few times. The chain links TRBV7-2 to TRBJ1-5; D gene uncertain. Trimming took 2 bases from V and 3 from J, leaving 11 bases between them. This CDR3 spans 15 amino acids. Germline V gene sequence: CDR1 SGHTA, CDR2 FQGNSA. CDR3 amino acids: CASSLQMGLNQPQHF. Here the CDR3 DNA reads TGTGCCAGCAGCTTACAGATGGGCCTCAATCAGCCCCAGCATTTT. Full variable domain (missing parts from reference TRBV7-2 and TRBJ1-5): GAGVSQSPSNKVTEKGKDVELRCDPISGHTALYWYRQSLGQGLEFLIYFQGNSAPDKSGLPSDRFSAERTGGSVSTLTIQRTQQEDSAVYLCASSLQMGLNQPQHFGDGTRLSIL.

This clonotype was observed a handful of times. An end of the junction differs from the germline gene, which may be a read error. Here the CDR3 DNA reads TGTGCCAGTAGTACTCCGGGATCCTACAATGGGCAGTTCTTC. Translated, it gives CASSTPGSYNGQFF. V is TRBV19 and J is TRBJ2-1, with D possibly TRBD2 on 5 matching bases. This CDR3 has 14 amino acids. Germline assignment: CDR1 LNHDA and CDR2 SQIVND (reference sequence).

This clonotype occurred a few times. The V call is TRBV5-1, the J call TRBJ2-1; the D gene is possibly TRBD1 (6 bases). CDR3 length equals 15 residues. Germline V gives CDR1 SGHRS, CDR2 YFSETQ. V was cut by 0 bases and J by 5 bases, with 12 bases left in between. CDR3 sequence reads: CASSLGSGADNEQFF. The CDR3 DNA sequence: TGCGCCAGCAGCTTGGGGTCAGGGGCCGACAATGAGCAGTTCTTC.

The V and J genes are TRBV20-1 and TRBJ2-1; 12 bases agree with TRBD2. V dropped 3 bases and J dropped 9; count of bases not matched to a gene: 6. Germline V gene sequence: CDR1 DFQATT, CDR2 SNEGSKA (reference sequence). CDR3 length equals 14 residues. The CDR3 is CSASPSGRASEQFF. CDR3 nucleotide sequence: TGCAGTGCTAGCCCTAGCGGGAGGGCCTCTGAGCAGTTCTTC.

This clonotype has just a few counts. The CDR3 DNA reads as TGTGCCAGCAGCCACAGGACTAGCGGACCCCAAGCCAAAAACATTCAGTACTTC. Translated: CASSHRTSGPQAKNIQYF. This rearrangement joins TRBV3-1 to TRBJ2-4; TRBD2 matches at 10 bases. The V segment lost 3 bases and the J segment 0 bases; nucleotides outside the gene matches: 8. Germline V CDR1 and CDR2: LGHDT, YNNKEL (reference sequence). The CDR3 contains 18 residues.

Turning to this clonotype: Mismatch with germline at one junction end may stem from a read error. V is TRBV18 and J is TRBJ2-1, with a possible D match to TRBD1 (6 bases). CDR3 length equals 13 residues. The V gene's germline CDR1 is KGHSH and CDR2 LQKENI. The chain's CDR3 is CASSGTSYNERFF. The CDR3 nucleotides are TGTGCCAGCTCCGGGACATCCTACAATGAGCGGTTCTTC.

This clonotype appeared a few times. The V gene is TRBV4-2, the J gene TRBJ2-5; possibly TRBD2 for D (6 bases). Germline values: CDR1 LGHNA, CDR2 YNFKEQ. The V end was cut by 0 bases, the J end by 4 bases, with 21 bases between. The CDR3 length is 18 residues. The CDR3 nucleotides are TGTGCCAGCAGCCAAGATATTCGGCTAGCGTTCGGAGTAGAGACCCAGTACTTC. Its translation: CASSQDIRLAFGVETQYF.

This clonotype was recorded a few times. The J gene is TRBJ2-7, the V gene TRBV7-2; D is possibly TRBD1 (6 bases). Looked up from germline, CDR1 is SGHTA and CDR2 is FQGNSA. V shed 4 bases and J shed 0 bases, with 13 bases lying between them. The CDR3 covers 15 residues. Here the CDR3 DNA reads TGTGCCAGCAGCTCCCCCAAGACAGGCTCCTACGAGCAGTACTTC. This codes for CASSSPKTGSYEQYF.

The table lists this clonotype with many counts. The V gene is TRBV12-3 or TRBV12-4, the J gene TRBJ2-3; 7 bases align to TRBD1. V was pared by 6 bases and J by 3 bases, with 9 bases of the junction left unmatched. The CDR3 totals 15 residues. For the CDR3, the DNA is TGTGCCAGCAGAAGGAACCCGGACAGGACAGATACGCAGTATTTT. It specifies CASRRNPDRTDTQYF.

The chain joins TRBV20-1 to TRBJ1-6; maybe TRBD1 (6 bases). The CDR3 has 15 residues. Germline V CDR1 and CDR2: DFQATT, SNEGSKA (reference sequence). V lost 6 bases and J lost 4, with 16 bases in between. CDR3 DNA sequence: TGCAGTGCCCCCTGGAGGGGGGCGTATAATTCACCCCTCCACTTT. This encodes CSAPWRGAYNSPLHF.